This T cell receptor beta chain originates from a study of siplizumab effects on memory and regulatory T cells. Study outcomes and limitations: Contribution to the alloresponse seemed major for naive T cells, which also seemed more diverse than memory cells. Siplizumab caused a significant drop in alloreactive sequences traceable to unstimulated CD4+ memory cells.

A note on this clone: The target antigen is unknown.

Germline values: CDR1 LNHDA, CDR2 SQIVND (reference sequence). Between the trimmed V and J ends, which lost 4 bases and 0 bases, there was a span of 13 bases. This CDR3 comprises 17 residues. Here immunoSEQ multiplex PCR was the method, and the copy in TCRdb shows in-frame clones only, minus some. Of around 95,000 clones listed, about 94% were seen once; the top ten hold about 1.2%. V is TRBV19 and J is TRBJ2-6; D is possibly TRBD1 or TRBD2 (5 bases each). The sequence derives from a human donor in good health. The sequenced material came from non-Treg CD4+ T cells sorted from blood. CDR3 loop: CASSNRGGGSGANVLTF. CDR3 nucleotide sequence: TGTGCCAGTAGTAATAGGGGCGGAGGCTCTGGGGCCAACGTCCTGACTTTC. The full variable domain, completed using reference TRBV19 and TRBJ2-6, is DGGITQSPKYLFRKEGQNVTLSCEQNLNHDAMYWYRQDPGQGLRLIYYSQIVNDFQKGDIAEGYSVSREKKESFPLTVTSAQKNPTAFYLCASSNRGGGSGANVLTFGAGSRLTVL.